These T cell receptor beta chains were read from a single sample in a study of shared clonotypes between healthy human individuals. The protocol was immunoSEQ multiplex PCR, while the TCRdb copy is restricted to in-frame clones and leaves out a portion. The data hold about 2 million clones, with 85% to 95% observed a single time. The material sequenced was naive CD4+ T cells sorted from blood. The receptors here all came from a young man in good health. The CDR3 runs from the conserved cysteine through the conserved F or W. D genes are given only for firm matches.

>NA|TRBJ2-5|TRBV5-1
TGCGCCAGCAGCTTGGTCAGGGGTGTTGAGACCCAGTACTTC
CASSLVRGVETQYF
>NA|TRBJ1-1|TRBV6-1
TGTGCCAGCACTGCGACCTATTCGAGTTGGACTGAAGCTTTCTTT
CASTATYSSWTEAFF
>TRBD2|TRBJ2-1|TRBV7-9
TGTGCCAGCAGCCTTACCGGGACTAGCGCCAATGAGCAGTTCTTC
CASSLTGTSANEQFF
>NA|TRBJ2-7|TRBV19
TGTGCCAGTAGTGAGCCCGGGACATCTCGTAACGAGCAGTACTTC
CASSEPGTSRNEQYF
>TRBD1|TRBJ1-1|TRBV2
TGTGCCAGCAGAGTCGCACAGGGGACCACTGAAGCTTTCTTT
CASRVAQGTTEAFF
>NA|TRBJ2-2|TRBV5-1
TGCGCCAGCAGCTTGTCGGGGGAGTTTTCCGGGGAGCTGTTTTTT
CASSLSGEFSGELFF
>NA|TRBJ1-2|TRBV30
TGTGCCTGGAAGGAAGGGGAACTACATGGCTACACCTTC
CAWKEGELHGYTF
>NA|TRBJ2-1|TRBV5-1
TGCGCCAGCAGCTATTCTAACGCCGATGAGCAGTTCTTC
CASSYSNADEQFF
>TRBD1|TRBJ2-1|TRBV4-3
TGCGCCAGCAGCCAGTCCGGGACAGGGGCAAATGAGCAGTTCTTC
CASSQSGTGANEQFF
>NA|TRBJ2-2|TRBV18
TGTGCCAGCTCACCAATGGGCACCGGGGAGCTGTTTTTT
CASSPMGTGELFF
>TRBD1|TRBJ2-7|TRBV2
TGTGCCAGCAGTGCCGGGACAGGGCCCTACGAGCAGTACTTC
CASSAGTGPYEQYF
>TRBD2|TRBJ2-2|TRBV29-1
TGCAGCGTTGAAAGTGGGAGCGGGATTTACACCGGGGAGCTGTTTTTT
CSVESGSGIYTGELFF
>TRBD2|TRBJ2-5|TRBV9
TGTGCCAGCAGCCTTAGCGGGTCCTATCCCCAAGAGACCCAGTACTTC
CASSLSGSYPQETQYF
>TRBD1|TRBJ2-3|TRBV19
TGTGCCAGCTCTGGACAGGGCACAGATACGCAGTATTTT
CASSGQGTDTQYF
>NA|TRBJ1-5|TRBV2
TGTGCCAGCAGGGCGACGGAAAATAGCAATCAGCCCCAGCATTTT
CASRATENSNQPQHF